The 3 T cell receptor beta chains presented below share a single source sample, sequenced in a study of T cells in Graves' hyperthyroidism and ophthalmopathy. Amplified TCR beta CDR3 regions derived from RNA transcripts. A first-round RT-PCR of the TCR CDR3 used the HTBI primer set. TCRdb re-called the multiplex PCR reads through MiXCR, storing one row per CDR3 protein. The sample gives approximately 600,000 distinct CDR3 sequences, less than 25% of which show up once; 30% to 40% is in the top ten. The source material was blood. Receptor source: a man aged 25 to 40 with Graves' ophthalmopathy.

The rearrangement links TRBV4-2 to TRBJ1-4; the D gene is possibly TRBD1 (5 bases). The CDR3 has 16 amino acids. Per the germline V gene, CDR1 is LGHNA and CDR2 is YNFKEQ. Trimming removed 4 bases at V and 5 bases at J, with 17 bases between. CDR3 DNA sequence: TGTGCCAGCAGCCGCCTTGGGGTTGGGGCGAATGAAAAACTGTTTTTT. Its translation: CASSRLGVGANEKLFF.

For this clonotype: At one boundary the junction diverges from the germline segment, which might be a read error. The V call is TRBV3-1, the J call TRBJ2-1; perhaps TRBD2 as D (6 bases). The CDR3 covers 16 residues. Germline V gives CDR1 LGHDT, CDR2 YNNKEL (reference sequence). In DNA form, the CDR3 reads TGCGCCAGCAGCCAAGATTGGGACTCTCCTTACAATGAGCAGTTCTTC. It specifies CASSQDWDSPYNEQFF.

This clonotype was recorded a few times. This chain uses TRBV25-1 with TRBJ1-2; D might be TRBD1 (5 bases). Trimming took 4 bases from V and 8 from J, leaving 14 bases between them. The CDR3 covers 13 residues. Germline V gene sequence: CDR1 MGHDK, CDR2 SYGVNS. CDR3 sequence: CASSVEGRGGYTF. The CDR3 nucleotides are TGTGCCAGCAGTGTGGAGGGGCGAGGAGGCTACACCTTC.